The rows below give T cell receptor beta chains drawn from one sample of a study of blood T cells in healthy people across ages. TCRdb re-called the 5' RACE reads through MiXCR, storing one row per CDR3 protein. The table includes over 1,500,000 distinct CDR3 sequences, roughly two fifths detected once. Sequenced: blood. Source of these receptors: a human donor in good health. Each CDR3 is given with its conserved first and last residue. The D gene is left open where the match is weak. A clone size is listed for some rows: how often the clone was seen (once, few, many), or a class if it is expanded.

j_call | v_call | clone_size | d_call | cdr3_aa | cdr3_nt
TRBJ2-6 | TRBV7-2 | NA | NA | CASSLDSGHGANVLTF | TGTGCCAGCAGCTTAGATTCGGGGCATGGGGCCAACGTCCTGACTTTC
TRBJ1-2 | TRBV27 | NA | NA | CASSWQQGSYGYTF | TGTGCCAGCAGTTGGCAACAGGGAAGCTATGGCTACACCTTC
TRBJ2-5 | TRBV4-3 | few | NA | CASSQDMGLAETQYF | TGCGCCAGCAGCCAAGATATGGGGTTGGCGGAGACCCAGTACTTC
TRBJ2-3 | TRBV12-3/TRBV12-4 | NA | NA | CASRPPTVSADTQYF | TGTGCCAGCAGACCGCCGACAGTCAGCGCAGATACGCAGTATTTT
TRBJ2-3 | TRBV12-3/TRBV12-4 | NA | TRBD1 | CASSEQGATDTQYF | TGTGCCAGCAGTGAACAGGGGGCGACAGATACGCAGTATTTT
TRBJ2-1 | TRBV3-1 | NA | NA | CASSQDRGGTGDNEQFF | TGTGCCAGCAGCCAAGATCGAGGAGGTACTGGCGACAATGAGCAGTTCTTC
TRBJ2-7 | TRBV11-2 | NA | TRBD2 | CASSSWEGEQYF | TGTGCCAGCAGCTCTTGGGAGGGCGAGCAGTACTTC
TRBJ2-7 | TRBV28 | NA | NA | CASSLRGGPTYEQYF | TGTGCCAGCAGTTTAAGGGGGGGGCCAACGTACGAGCAGTACTTC
TRBJ2-3 | TRBV5-1 | NA | NA | CASGGPHTDTQYF | TGCGCCAGCGGGGGGCCCCACACAGATACGCAGTATTTT
TRBJ2-5 | TRBV7-8 | NA | TRBD2 | CASSPPGIAGGRETQYF | TGTGCCAGCAGCCCGCCAGGGATAGCGGGGGGAAGAGAGACCCAGTACTTC
TRBJ2-1 | TRBV2 | NA | NA | CASTQRGVSYNEQFF | TGTGCCAGCACCCAGAGGGGGGTCTCCTACAATGAGCAGTTCTTC
TRBJ1-6 | TRBV3-1 | NA | NA | CASSHSGPLFDPSPLHF | TGTGCCAGCAGCCACTCGGGACCCCTCTTCGATCCTTCACCCCTCCACTTT
TRBJ1-2 | TRBV7-2 | NA | NA | CASSLGPRGSYGYTF | TGTGCCAGCAGCTTAGGTCCGCGGGGCAGCTATGGCTACACCTTC
TRBJ2-2 | TRBV19 | NA | NA | CASSTGPTGELFF | TGTGCCAGTAGTACGGGACCCACCGGGGAGCTGTTTTTT
TRBJ1-2 | TRBV2 | once | TRBD1 | CASRFPGQSYGYTF | TGTGCCAGCCGATTCCCGGGACAGTCCTATGGCTACACCTTC
TRBJ1-2 | TRBV20-1 | NA | NA | CSVADGSNYGYTF | TGCAGTGTTGCAGACGGATCTAACTATGGCTACACCTTC
TRBJ2-7 | TRBV5-1 | NA | NA | CASSATDPNNEQYF | TGCGCCAGCAGTGCGACAGACCCCAACAATGAGCAGTACTTC
TRBJ1-2 | TRBV20-1 | few | NA | CSARDRSGQGYGYTF | TGCAGTGCTAGAGATCGGTCGGGTCAGGGGTATGGCTACACCTTC
TRBJ1-2 | TRBV11-2 | NA | NA | CASSLDNNGYTF | TGTGCCAGCAGCTTAGATAATAATGGCTACACCTTC
TRBJ2-1 | TRBV10-3 | NA | TRBD1 | CAISLYWDRGPGNEQFF | TGTGCCATCAGTCTATACTGGGACAGGGGGCCTGGCAATGAGCAGTTCTTC
TRBJ1-2 | TRBV19 | NA | NA | CASKWGAHGYTF | TGTGCCTCAAAATGGGGGGCGCATGGCTACACCTTC
TRBJ2-1 | TRBV7-3 | few | TRBD2 | CASSLSTSGLRNEQFF | TGTGCCAGCAGCTTAAGCACTAGCGGCCTTAGGAATGAGCAGTTCTTC